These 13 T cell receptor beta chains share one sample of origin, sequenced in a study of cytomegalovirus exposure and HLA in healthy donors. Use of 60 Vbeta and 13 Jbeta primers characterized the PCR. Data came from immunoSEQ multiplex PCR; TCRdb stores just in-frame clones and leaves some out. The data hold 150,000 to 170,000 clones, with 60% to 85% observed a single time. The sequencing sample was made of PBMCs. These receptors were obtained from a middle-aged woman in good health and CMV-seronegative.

The DNA for the CDR3 is TGTGCCAGCAGCCGGGTAACAACTGAAGCTTTCTTT. This gives the protein CASSRVTTEAFF. This chain connects TRBV11-3 to TRBJ1-1; D is unclear. Trimming removed 5 bases at V and 5 bases at J, with 9 bases between. CDR1 SGHNT and CDR2 YENEEA come from the germline V gene. The length of the CDR3 is 12 residues.

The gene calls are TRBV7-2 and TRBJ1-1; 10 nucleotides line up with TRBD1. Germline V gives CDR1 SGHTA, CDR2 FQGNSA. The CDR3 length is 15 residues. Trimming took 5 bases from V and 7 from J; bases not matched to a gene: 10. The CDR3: CASSLSGTGEIEAFF. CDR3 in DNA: TGTGCCAGCAGCCTCTCAGGGACAGGGGAAATTGAAGCTTTCTTT.

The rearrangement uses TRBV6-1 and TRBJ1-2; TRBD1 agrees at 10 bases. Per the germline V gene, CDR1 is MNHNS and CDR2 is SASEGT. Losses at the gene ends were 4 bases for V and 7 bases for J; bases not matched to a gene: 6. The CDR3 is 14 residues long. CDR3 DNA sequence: TGTGCCAGCAGTGTAAGACAGGGGGCGGGTGGCTACACCTTC. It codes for CASSVRQGAGGYTF.

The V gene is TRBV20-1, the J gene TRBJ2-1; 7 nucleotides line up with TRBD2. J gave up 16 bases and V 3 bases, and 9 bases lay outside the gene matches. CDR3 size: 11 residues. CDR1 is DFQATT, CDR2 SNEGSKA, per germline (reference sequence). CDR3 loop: CSASPSGNHFF. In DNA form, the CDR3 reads TGCAGTGCTAGCCCCAGCGGGAATCACTTCTTC.

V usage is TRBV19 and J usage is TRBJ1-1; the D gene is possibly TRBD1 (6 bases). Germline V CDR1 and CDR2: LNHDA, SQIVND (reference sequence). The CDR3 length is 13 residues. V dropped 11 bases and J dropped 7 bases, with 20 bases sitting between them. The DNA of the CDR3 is TGTGCCTCCACTGAAGGGGGACCCATTGAAGCTTTCTTT. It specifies CASTEGGPIEAFF.

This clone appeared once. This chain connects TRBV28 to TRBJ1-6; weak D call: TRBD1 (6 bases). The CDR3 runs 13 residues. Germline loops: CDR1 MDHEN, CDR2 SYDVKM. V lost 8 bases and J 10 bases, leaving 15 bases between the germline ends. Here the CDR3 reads CASRAGAESPLHF. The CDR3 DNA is TGTGCCAGCCGTGCGGGGGCGGAGTCACCCCTCCACTTT. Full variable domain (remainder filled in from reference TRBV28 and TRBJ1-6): DVKVTQSSRYLVKRTGEKVFLECVQDMDHENMFWYRQDPGLGLRLIYFSYDVKMKEKGDIPEGYSVSREKKERFSLILESASTNQTSMYLCASRAGAESPLHFGNGTRLTVT.

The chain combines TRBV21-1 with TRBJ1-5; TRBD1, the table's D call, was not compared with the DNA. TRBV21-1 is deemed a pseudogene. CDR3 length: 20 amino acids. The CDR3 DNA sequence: TGTGCCAGCAGCAACTCCCCCGGGACAGGGTCTAGATTCAAGGGGCAGCCCCAGCATTTT. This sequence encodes CASSNSPGTGSRFKGQPQHF.

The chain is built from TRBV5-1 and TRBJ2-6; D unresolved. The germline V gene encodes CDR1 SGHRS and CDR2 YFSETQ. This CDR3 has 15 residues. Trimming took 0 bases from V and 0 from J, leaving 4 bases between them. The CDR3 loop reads CASSLANSGANVLTF. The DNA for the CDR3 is TGCGCCAGCAGCTTGGCCAACTCTGGGGCCAACGTCCTGACTTTC.

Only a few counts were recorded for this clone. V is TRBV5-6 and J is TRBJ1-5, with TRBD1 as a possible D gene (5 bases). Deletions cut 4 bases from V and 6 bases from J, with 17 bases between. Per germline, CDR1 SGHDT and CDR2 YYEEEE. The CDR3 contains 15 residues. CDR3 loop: CASSPSGGRRQPQHF. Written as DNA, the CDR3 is TGTGCCAGCAGCCCATCGGGGGGACGGCGTCAGCCCCAGCATTTT.

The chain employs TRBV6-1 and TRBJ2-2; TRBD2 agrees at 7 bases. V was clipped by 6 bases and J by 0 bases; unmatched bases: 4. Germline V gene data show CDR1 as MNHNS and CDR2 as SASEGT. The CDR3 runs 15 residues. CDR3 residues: CASRGGGTNTGELFF. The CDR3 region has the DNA TGTGCCAGCAGGGGGGGAGGGACGAACACCGGGGAGCTGTTTTTT.

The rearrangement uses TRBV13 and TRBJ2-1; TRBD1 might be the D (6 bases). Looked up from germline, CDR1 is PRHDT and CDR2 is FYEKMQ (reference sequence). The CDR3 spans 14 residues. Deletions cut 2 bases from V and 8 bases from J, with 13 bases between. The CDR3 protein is CASSLSPGDHEQFF. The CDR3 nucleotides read TGTGCCAGCAGCTTAAGTCCAGGGGATCATGAGCAGTTCTTC.

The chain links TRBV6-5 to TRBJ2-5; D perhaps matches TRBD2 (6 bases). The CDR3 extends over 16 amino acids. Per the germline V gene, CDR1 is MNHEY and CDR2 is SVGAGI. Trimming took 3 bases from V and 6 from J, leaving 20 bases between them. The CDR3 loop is CASSYNSAGGLKTQYF. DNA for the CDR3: TGTGCCAGCAGTTATAATTCGGCCGGAGGGCTAAAGACCCAGTACTTC.

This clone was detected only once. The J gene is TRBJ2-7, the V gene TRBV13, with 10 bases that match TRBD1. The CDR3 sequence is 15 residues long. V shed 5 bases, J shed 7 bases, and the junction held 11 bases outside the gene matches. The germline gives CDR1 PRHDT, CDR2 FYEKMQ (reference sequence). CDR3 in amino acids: CASSPGRTGGREQYF. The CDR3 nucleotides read TGTGCCAGCAGCCCCGGCCGGACAGGGGGAAGAGAGCAGTACTTC.